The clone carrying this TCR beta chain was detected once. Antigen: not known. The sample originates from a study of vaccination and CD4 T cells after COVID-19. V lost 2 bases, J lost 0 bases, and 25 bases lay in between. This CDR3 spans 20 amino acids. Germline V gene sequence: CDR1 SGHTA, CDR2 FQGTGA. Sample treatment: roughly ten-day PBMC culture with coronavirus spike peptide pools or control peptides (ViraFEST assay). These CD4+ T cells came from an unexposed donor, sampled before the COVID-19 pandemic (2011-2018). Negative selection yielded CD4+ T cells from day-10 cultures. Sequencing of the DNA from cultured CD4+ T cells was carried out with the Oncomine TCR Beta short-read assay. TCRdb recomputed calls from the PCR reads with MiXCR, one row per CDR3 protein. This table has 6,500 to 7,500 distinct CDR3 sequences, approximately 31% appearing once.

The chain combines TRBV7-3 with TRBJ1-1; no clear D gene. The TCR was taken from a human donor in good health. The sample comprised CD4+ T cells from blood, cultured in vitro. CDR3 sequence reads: CASSLSGILIAPNMNTEAFF. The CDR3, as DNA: TGTGCCAGCAGCTTATCAGGCATACTTATAGCCCCAAACATGAACACTGAAGCTTTCTTT.